This passage covers 24 T cell receptor beta chains from one sample sequenced in a study of beta chain features in type 1 diabetes. General observations from the study: Within each of all four CD4+ subsets, Type 1 diabetes patients had TCRB CDR3s that were moderately but significantly shorter.

Their recognized antigens are unknown. Investigators reverse transcribed all isolated RNA, so they sequenced expressed TCRB transcripts. Sequenced by immunoSEQ multiplex PCR; TCRdb stores in-frame clones only, minus some. The sample has a few hundred thousand clones, approximately 13% seen once. Input material: naive CD4+ T cells from blood. The receptors come from a man between 25 and 39 years old with type 1 diabetes.

The V and J genes are TRBV19 and TRBJ1-5; weak D call: TRBD1 (5 bases). V dropped 5 bases and J dropped 15 bases, with 20 bases sitting between them. This CDR3 is built from 13 residues. Germline V gene sequence: CDR1 LNHDA, CDR2 SQIVND (reference sequence). The CDR3 loop is CASSPPTTVPSHF. DNA of the CDR3: TGTGCCAGTAGTCCCCCAACGACAGTACCTTCGCATTTT.

This clone was counted only a few times. Within the sample, other DNA sequences also encode this same CDR3. CDR3 bases: TGTGCCAGCAGCCGACAGGAGAACACTGAAGCTTTCTTT. Translating gives CASSRQENTEAFF. The chain carries TRBV14 and TRBJ1-1; perhaps TRBD1 as D (6 bases). Germline CDR1 is SGHDN and CDR2 is FVKESK. V was trimmed by 4 bases and J by 1 base, leaving 7 bases between them. This CDR3 has 13 residues.

The V call is TRBV18, the J call TRBJ2-7, with D hard to call. The germline V and J ends were trimmed by 4 bases and 3 bases, with 10 bases remaining between them. This CDR3 has 13 amino acids. The germline CDR1 and CDR2 sequences are KGHSH and LQKENI. Here the CDR3 reads CASSLNLDYEQYF. DNA for the CDR3: TGTGCCAGCTCACTAAATCTAGACTACGAGCAGTACTTC.

The rearrangement joins TRBV6-5 to TRBJ2-3, with 8 bases fitting TRBD2. Trimming cost V 4 bases and J 3 bases; bases outside gene matches: 9. The CDR3 totals 16 residues. Germline V CDR1 and CDR2: MNHEY, SVGAGI. Here the CDR3 reads CASSSLGGAGTDTQYF. DNA for the CDR3: TGTGCCAGCAGTTCCCTCGGGGGGGCAGGGACAGATACGCAGTATTTT.

This clone was picked up a small number of times. The CDR3 bases are TGTGCCTGGAGCCCTCTCCGGGACAGATCTTTCAAAAACATTCAGTACTTC. Amino acid sequence: CAWSPLRDRSFKNIQYF. This chain links TRBV30 with TRBJ2-4, with 7 positions matching TRBD1. V gave up 3 bases and J gave up 3 bases; unmatched junction bases: 14. There are 17 residues in the CDR3. Looked up from germline, CDR1 is GTSNPN and CDR2 is SVGIG (reference sequence).

CDR3 nucleotides: TGTGCCAGTAGTATAACGGGAGTTCCCTACGAGCAGTACTTC. Encoded protein: CASSITGVPYEQYF. The chain has TRBV19 and TRBJ2-7, with a possible D match to TRBD2 (6 bases). The V gene's germline CDR1 is LNHDA and CDR2 SQIVND (reference sequence). The CDR3 contains 14 residues. Trimming cost V 2 bases and J 2 bases, with 10 bases left between them. The full variable domain, its missing parts supplied by reference TRBV19 and TRBJ2-7, is DGGITQSPKYLFRKEGQNVTLSCEQNLNHDAMYWYRQDPGQGLRLIYYSQIVNDFQKGDIAEGYSVSREKKESFPLTVTSAQKNPTAFYLCASSITGVPYEQYFGPGTRLTVT.

The chain joins TRBV19 to TRBJ2-3; 7 bases map to TRBD1. V dropped 6 bases and J dropped 3; count of bases not matched to a gene: 6. Per the germline V gene, CDR1 is LNHDA and CDR2 is SQIVND (reference sequence). This CDR3 is 14 amino acids long. In DNA form, the CDR3 reads TGTGCCAGTAGCCAAGACAGGGCAACAGATACGCAGTATTTT. Protein sequence: CASSQDRATDTQYF.

In its sample, this clone was seen a few times. The chain is built from TRBV14 and TRBJ1-2; D is ambiguous. CDR1 is SGHDN and CDR2 is FVKESK in the germline V gene. Trimming removed 1 base from V and 13 bases from J, with 13 bases in between. CDR3 size: 12 residues. The chain's CDR3 is CASSQAGPESTF. Here the CDR3 DNA reads TGTGCCAGCAGCCAAGCTGGGCCAGAATCCACCTTC.

V is TRBV19 and J is TRBJ1-1, with D perhaps matching TRBD1 (6 bases). Germline values: CDR1 LNHDA, CDR2 SQIVND (reference sequence). Trimming pared 7 bases from V and 4 bases from J, leaving 13 bases between. This CDR3 comprises 13 residues. Here the CDR3 reads CASTWGQLTEAFF. The CDR3 nucleotides read TGTGCCAGTACGTGGGGGCAACTCACTGAAGCTTTCTTT.

The chain couples TRBV4-1 to TRBJ1-1, with 7 bases aligning to TRBD1. J lost 5 bases, V lost 0 bases, and 3 bases had no gene match. CDR3 length: 14 amino acids. The V gene's germline CDR1 is MGHRA and CDR2 YSYEKL. The CDR3 region is CASSQEAGGTEAFF. The CDR3 DNA follows: TGCGCCAGCAGCCAAGAGGCAGGGGGGACTGAAGCTTTCTTT.

The chain has TRBV30 and TRBJ2-7, with TRBD2 matching 14 bases. The CDR3 is 15 residues long. The V gene's germline CDR1 is GTSNPN and CDR2 SVGIG (reference sequence). V lost 0 bases and J lost 5; bases outside the gene matches: 3. This chain's CDR3 is CAWSVGLAGVDEQYF. The CDR3 nucleotides read TGTGCCTGGAGTGTGGGACTAGCGGGAGTTGACGAGCAGTACTTC.

The V gene is TRBV4-2, the J gene TRBJ2-1; D is unclear. The CDR3 length is 14 residues. The V end lost 4 bases, the J end lost 7 bases, and 14 bases lay between the germline ends. Germline CDR1 reads LGHNA; CDR2 reads YNFKEQ. CDR3 region: CASSLQAAKNEQFF. The CDR3 DNA follows: TGTGCCAGCAGCCTCCAGGCAGCAAAAAATGAGCAGTTCTTC.

This clone has a handful of counts. At the DNA level, this CDR3 is encoded by other sequences in the same sample as well. The rearrangement links TRBV5-1 to TRBJ2-5; D is possibly TRBD2 (6 bases). The CDR3 contains 14 residues. The V end lost 0 bases, the J end lost 5 bases, and 11 bases lay between the germline ends. The germline CDR1 and CDR2 sequences are SGHRS and YFSETQ. The DNA of the CDR3 is TGCGCCAGCAGCTTGGGGGGACTCGGGGAGACCCAGTACTTC. Translated: CASSLGGLGETQYF.

The CDR3 region has the DNA TGTGCCAGCTCACCCATGGGACAGGCCTATGGCTACACCTTC. This translates into CASSPMGQAYGYTF. The chain joins TRBV18 to TRBJ1-2; the match to TRBD1 covers 8 bases. CDR1 KGHSH and CDR2 LQKENI come from the germline V gene. The CDR3 totals 14 residues. The trim removed 3 bases at V and 4 bases at J, leaving 4 bases unmatched.

This clone was seen a handful of times. The chain recombines TRBV5-1 with TRBJ1-1; TRBD1 might be the D (5 bases). The CDR3 runs 12 residues. With 2 bases removed from V and 3 bases from J, the gap between germline ends came to 5 bases. The germline CDR1 and CDR2 sequences are SGHRS and YFSETQ. The CDR3 nucleotides are TGCGCCAGCAGCTTAGGGGACACTGAAGCTTTCTTT. Translated, it gives CASSLGDTEAFF.

This chain connects TRBV30 to TRBJ1-1; D is perhaps TRBD1 (5 bases). This CDR3 contains 16 residues. The V end was cut by 1 base, the J end by 2 bases, with 17 bases between. CDR1 and CDR2 (germline): GTSNPN, SVGIG (reference sequence). The CDR3 sequence is CAWSGRTPGVNTEAFF. CDR3 bases: TGTGCCTGGAGTGGAAGGACCCCGGGGGTAAACACTGAAGCTTTCTTT.

A few counts support this clone. V and J are TRBV9 and TRBJ2-5, with no clear D. This CDR3 contains 14 residues. Germline-derived CDR1 and CDR2 are SGDLS and YYNGEE. Trimming pared 3 bases from V and 1 base from J, leaving 10 bases between. The CDR3 sequence: CASSASSIQETQYF. CDR3 nucleotide sequence: TGTGCCAGCAGCGCATCCAGTATCCAAGAGACCCAGTACTTC. The full variable domain, its missing parts supplied by reference TRBV9 and TRBJ2-5, is DSGVTQTPKHLITATGQRVTLRCSPRSGDLSVYWYQQSLDQGLQFLIQYYNGEERAKGNILERFSAQQFPDLHSELNLSSLELGDSALYFCASSASSIQETQYFGPGTRLLVL.

This rearrangement joins TRBV27 to TRBJ1-5, with D hard to call. V gave up 2 bases and J gave up 2 bases, with 7 bases separating them. This CDR3 comprises 14 residues. Looked up from germline, CDR1 is MNHEY and CDR2 is SMNVEV (reference sequence). CDR3 coding DNA: TGTGCCAGCAGTTTACGGCAGGGCAATCAGCCCCAGCATTTT. Translated, it gives CASSLRQGNQPQHF.

This clone was counted between two and nine times. The V and J genes are TRBV18 and TRBJ2-7, with 7 nucleotides matching TRBD1. CDR3 length: 13 residues. The trim removed 2 bases at V and 5 bases at J, leaving 3 bases unmatched. CDR1 KGHSH and CDR2 LQKENI come from the germline V gene. CDR3 protein: CASSPTQGHEQYF. Here the CDR3 DNA reads TGTGCCAGCTCACCAACACAGGGGCACGAGCAGTACTTC. Supplemented by reference TRBV18 and TRBJ2-7, the full variable domain reads NAGVMQNPRHLVRRRGQEARLRCSPMKGHSHVYWYRQLPEEGLKFMVYLQKENIIDESGMPKERFSAEFPKEGPSILRIQQVVRGDSAAYFCASSPTQGHEQYFGPGTRLTVT.

V usage is TRBV5-1 and J usage is TRBJ1-2; a weak D match, TRBD1 (5 bases). From germline, CDR1 is SGHRS and CDR2 YFSETQ. The CDR3 runs 13 residues. V lost 4 bases and J 5 bases, leaving 12 bases between the germline ends. This CDR3 is CASSPAGGYGYTF. The CDR3 nucleotides are TGCGCCAGCAGCCCCGCGGGGGGTTATGGCTACACCTTC.

In this sample, this clone turned up a few times. The rearrangement uses TRBV30 and TRBJ1-4; D may be TRBD1 (6 bases). The germline V gene has CDR1 GTSNPN and CDR2 SVGIG (reference sequence). V lost 3 bases to trimming and J lost 0 bases, with 8 bases between them. The length of the CDR3 is 14 residues. CDR3: CAWRDSTTNEKLFF. The CDR3 DNA sequence: TGTGCCTGGAGGGACAGCACAACTAATGAAAAACTGTTTTTT.

This clone was seen only a few times. This rearrangement joins TRBV30 to TRBJ2-2, with 9 positions matching TRBD2. This CDR3 has 16 amino acids. Germline V gene lookup returns CDR1 GTSNPN and CDR2 SVGIG (reference sequence). The J segment lost 3 bases and the V segment lost 0 bases, leaving 5 bases of the junction unmatched. This chain's CDR3 is CAWSVRAGGYTGELFF. The CDR3 region has the DNA TGTGCCTGGAGTGTAAGAGCGGGGGGATACACCGGGGAGCTGTTTTTT.

This clone came up a few times. V is TRBV18 and J is TRBJ1-5; 7 bases agree with TRBD1. The junction had 9 bases not matched to a gene; V was cut back by 6 bases and J by 7 bases. The CDR3 sequence is 14 residues long. Germline CDR1 and CDR2: KGHSH and LQKENI. The CDR3 nucleotides read TGTGCCAGCTCCTCCGACAGGGTGGGCCAGCCCCAGCATTTT. Its translation: CASSSDRVGQPQHF.

The table lists this clone with a few counts. The chain recombines TRBV29-1 with TRBJ2-5; TRBD2 is a possible D gene (7 bases). The germline V gene encodes CDR1 SQVTM and CDR2 ANQGSEA. V lost 4 bases, J lost 1 base, and 10 bases lay in between. The length of the CDR3 is 13 residues. Here the CDR3 reads CSVGGGTQETQYF. The CDR3 coding sequence is TGCAGCGTTGGGGGGGGCACCCAAGAGACCCAGTACTTC.